What follows are 5 T cell receptor beta chains derived from one specimen sequenced in a study of blood T cells in healthy people across ages. Next came a second PCR, run for about 6 to 11 cycles, which used a sample-barcoded 5' primer along with a J-beta primer mix. TCRdb reanalysed the 5' RACE reads using MiXCR and keeps one entry per CDR3 protein. The sample has approximately 1.5 million distinct CDR3 sequences, about 32% seen once; the top ten hold over 9%. Sequenced material: blood. These receptors were collected from a woman between 25 and 40 years old in good health.

This chain joins TRBV6-1 and TRBJ2-3; TRBD2 aligns across 12 bases. The CDR3 consists of 17 residues. Germline CDR1 reads MNHNS; CDR2 reads SASEGT. The J segment lost 3 bases and the V segment lost 1 base, leaving 5 bases of the junction unmatched. Written as DNA, the CDR3 is TGTGCCAGCAGTGAAGAACTAGCGGGGGGAGAGACAGATACGCAGTATTTT. Residues: CASSEELAGGETDTQYF.

The chain recombines TRBV7-8 with TRBJ1-4; possibly TRBD1 for D (5 bases). With 2 bases removed from V and 1 base from J, the gap between germline ends came to 14 bases. In germline, CDR1 is SGHVS, CDR2 FQNEAQ. The CDR3 is 17 amino acids. CDR3 protein: CASSLPHLDRTNEKLFF. Written as DNA, the CDR3 is TGTGCCAGCAGCTTACCCCACCTCGACAGAACTAATGAAAAACTGTTTTTT.

The chain recombines TRBV5-1 with TRBJ2-6; D gene ambiguous. Trimming took 3 bases from V and 2 from J, leaving 9 bases between them. Germline lookup yields CDR1 SGHRS and CDR2 YFSETQ. CDR3 length: 15 amino acids. The CDR3 loop reads CASSSDGTGANVLTF. The CDR3 DNA sequence: TGCGCCAGCAGCTCGGATGGTACTGGGGCCAACGTCCTGACTTTC.

This clonotype was seen more than once but under ten times. The CDR3 DNA follows: TGTGCCAGCAGCTGGGGACAGGGTGAGGACGAGCAGTACTTC. It codes for CASSWGQGEDEQYF. The V and J genes are TRBV7-6 and TRBJ2-5; 9 nucleotides align to TRBD1. The J call may be faulty, since TRBJ2-7 better matches the DNA end. The CDR3 loop spans 14 amino acids. Germline CDR1 reads SGHVS; CDR2 reads FNYEAQ.

About this clonotype: A read error may explain this, as a much larger clone is one base away. V gene TRBV7-2 combines with J gene TRBJ1-5, with D perhaps matching TRBD1 (5 bases). Per the germline V gene, CDR1 is SGHTA and CDR2 is FQGNSA. The CDR3 totals 16 residues. The CDR3 DNA reads as TGTGCCAGCAGCTCATGGGGCGGCAATAGCAATCAGCCCCCGCATTTT. This encodes CASSSWGGNSNQPPHF.